This T cell receptor beta chain was sequenced during a study of Graves' ophthalmopathy and Graves' hyperthyroidism. V trimming: 5 bases; J trimming: 6 bases; junction bases outside the gene matches: 6. The CDR3 spans 13 residues. From RNA, the CDR3 regions of TCR beta chains were amplified and sequenced. RT-PCR with HTBI primers came first, then second-round multiplex PCR. TCRdb reprocessed the multiplex PCR reads with MiXCR, giving one entry per CDR3 protein. The profile shows 220,000 or so distinct CDR3 sequences, around a fifth of them singletons. General observations from the study: The authors also found most expanded thyroid clonotypes above 0.001 frequency in blood.

For this clonotype: Its antigen is not known. A read error is possible here, since a much larger clone lies one base away.

Sequencing used peripheral blood. The V call is TRBV12-3 or TRBV12-4, the J call TRBJ2-7; 8 bases agree with TRBD1. The receptor was derived from a woman aged 45-65 years with Graves' ophthalmopathy. This CDR3 reads CASSRQGPCEQYF. The CDR3 bases are TGTGCCAGCAGTCGACAGGGGCCCTGCGAGCAGTACTTC.